This T cell receptor beta chain was sequenced in a study of T cells in Graves' hyperthyroidism and ophthalmopathy. This CDR3 contains 16 residues. Looked up from germline, CDR1 is SGHNT and CDR2 is YYREEE (reference sequence). V gave up 1 base and J gave up 8 bases; unmatched junction bases: 13. This clonotype was observed at least ten times. Amplification yielded TCR beta CDR3 regions, with RNA transcripts as the source. HTBI primers were the set used in a first-round RT-PCR of the TCR CDR3. MiXCR was run by TCRdb on the multiplex PCR reads, yielding one entry per CDR3 protein. The sample comprises hundreds of thousands of distinct CDR3 sequences, 35% of which are singletons, and about a third rests with the top ten.

Sequencing was carried out using blood. The origin of this receptor is a woman in her forties with Graves' hyperthyroidism. This rearrangement joins TRBV5-4 to TRBJ2-5, with TRBD2 matching over 8 bases. The CDR3 sequence is CASSLSSGRGGLTQYF. The CDR3 DNA follows: TGTGCCAGCAGCTTGTCTTCGGGACGGGGGGGCCTAACCCAGTACTTC.